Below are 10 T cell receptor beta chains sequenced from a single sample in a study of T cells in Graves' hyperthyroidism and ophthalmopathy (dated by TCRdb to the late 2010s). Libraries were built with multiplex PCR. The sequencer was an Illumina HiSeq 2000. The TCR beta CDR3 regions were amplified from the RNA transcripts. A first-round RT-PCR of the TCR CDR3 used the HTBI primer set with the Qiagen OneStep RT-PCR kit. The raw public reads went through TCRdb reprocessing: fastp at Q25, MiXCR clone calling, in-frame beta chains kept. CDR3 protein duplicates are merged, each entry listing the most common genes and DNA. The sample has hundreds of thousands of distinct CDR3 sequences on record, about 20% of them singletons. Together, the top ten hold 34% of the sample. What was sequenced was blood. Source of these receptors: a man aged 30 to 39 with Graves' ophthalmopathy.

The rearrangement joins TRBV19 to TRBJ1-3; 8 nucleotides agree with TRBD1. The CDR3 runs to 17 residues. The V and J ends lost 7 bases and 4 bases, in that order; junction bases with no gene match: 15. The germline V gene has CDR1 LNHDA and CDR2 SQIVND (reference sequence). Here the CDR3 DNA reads TGTGCCAGTAACCCGTGGAAACAGGGGACAGGAGGAAACACCATATATTTT. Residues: CASNPWKQGTGGNTIYF.

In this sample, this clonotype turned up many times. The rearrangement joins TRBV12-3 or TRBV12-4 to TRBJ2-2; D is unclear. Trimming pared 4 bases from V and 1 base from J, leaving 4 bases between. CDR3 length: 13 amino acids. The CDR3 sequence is CASSSRNTGELFF. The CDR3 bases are TGTGCCAGCAGTTCCAGGAACACCGGGGAGCTGTTTTTT.

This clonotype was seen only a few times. CDR3 loop: CASETQGGNQPQHF. The DNA for the CDR3 is TGTGCCAGCGAAACACAGGGGGGCAATCAGCCCCAGCATTTT. The rearrangement links TRBV6-1 to TRBJ1-5; 8 nucleotides line up with TRBD1. This CDR3 spans 14 amino acids. In germline, CDR1 is MNHNS, CDR2 SASEGT. The V and J ends lost 8 bases and 2 bases, in that order; junction bases with no gene match: 5.

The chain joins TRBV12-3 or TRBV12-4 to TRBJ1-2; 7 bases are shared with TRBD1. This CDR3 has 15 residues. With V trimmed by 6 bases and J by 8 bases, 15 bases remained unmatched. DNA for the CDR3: TGTGCCAGCAGCATAAGCACAGGGGAGGTTCGGGGCTACACCTTC. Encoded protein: CASSISTGEVRGYTF.

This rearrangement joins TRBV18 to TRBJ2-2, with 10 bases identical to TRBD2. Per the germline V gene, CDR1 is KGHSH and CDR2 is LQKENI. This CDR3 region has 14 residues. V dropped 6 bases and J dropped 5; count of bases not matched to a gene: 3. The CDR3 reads CASSGTSATGELFF. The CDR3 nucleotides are TGTGCCAGCTCCGGGACTAGCGCGACCGGGGAGCTGTTTTTT.

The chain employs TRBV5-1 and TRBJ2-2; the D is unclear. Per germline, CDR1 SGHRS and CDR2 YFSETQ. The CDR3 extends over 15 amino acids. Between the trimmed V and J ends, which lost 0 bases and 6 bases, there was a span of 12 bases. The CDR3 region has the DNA TGCGCCAGCAGCTTGGCCGGCTCCTATTCCGGGGAGCTGTTTTTT. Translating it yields CASSLAGSYSGELFF.

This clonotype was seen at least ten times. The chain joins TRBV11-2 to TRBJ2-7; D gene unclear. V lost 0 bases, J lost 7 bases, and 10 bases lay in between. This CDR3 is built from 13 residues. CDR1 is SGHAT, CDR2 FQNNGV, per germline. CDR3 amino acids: CASSLDEPGEQYF. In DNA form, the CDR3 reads TGTGCCAGCAGCTTAGACGAGCCTGGGGAGCAGTACTTC.

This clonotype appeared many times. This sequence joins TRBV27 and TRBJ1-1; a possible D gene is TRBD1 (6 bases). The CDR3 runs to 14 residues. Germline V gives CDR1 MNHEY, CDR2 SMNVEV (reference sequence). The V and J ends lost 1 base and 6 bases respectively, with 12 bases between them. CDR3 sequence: CASSLFQGRSEAFF. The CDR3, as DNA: TGTGCCAGCAGTTTATTCCAGGGGCGGTCTGAAGCTTTCTTT.

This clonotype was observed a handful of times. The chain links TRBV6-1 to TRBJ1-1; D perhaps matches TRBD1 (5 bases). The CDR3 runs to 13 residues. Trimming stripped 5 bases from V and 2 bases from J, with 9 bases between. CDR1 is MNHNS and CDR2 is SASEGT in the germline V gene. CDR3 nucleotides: TGTGCCAGCAGTACGGACATTAACACTGAAGCTTTCTTT. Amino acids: CASSTDINTEAFF.

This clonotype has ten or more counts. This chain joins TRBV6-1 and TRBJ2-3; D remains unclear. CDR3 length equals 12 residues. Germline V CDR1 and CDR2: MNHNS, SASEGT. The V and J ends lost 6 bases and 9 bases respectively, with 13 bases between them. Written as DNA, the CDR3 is TGTGCCAGCAGCCCCAACGGTGACACGCAGTATTTT. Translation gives CASSPNGDTQYF.